The 15 T cell receptor beta chains below all came from one sample that was sequenced in a study of blood T cells in healthy people across ages. A second PCR of 7 to 11 cycles used a sample-barcoded 5' primer and a J-beta primer mix. Via MiXCR, TCRdb re-called the 5' RACE reads, giving one row per CDR3 protein. Among fewer than 800,000 distinct CDR3 sequences, over 20% were seen once, and the ten largest hold 3.5% to 4%. The source material was blood. The receptor set was obtained from a man aged 65 to 85 in good health.

The sample holds a few counts of this clonotype. The rearrangement links TRBV9 to TRBJ2-1, with unresolved D. The CDR3 has 16 amino acids. Trimming removed 0 bases at V and 8 bases at J, with 18 bases between. Germline V gene lookup returns CDR1 SGDLS and CDR2 YYNGEE. CDR3 coding DNA: TGTGCCAGCAGCGTAGAGGGCTACTCCGTGTGGGATGAGCAGTTCTTC. Amino acids: CASSVEGYSVWDEQFF.

On this clonotype: At one end the junction does not follow the germline gene, possibly because of a read error. This chain uses TRBV27 with TRBJ2-7, with 7 positions matching TRBD1. This CDR3 is built from 15 residues. The germline gives CDR1 MNHEY, CDR2 SMNVEV (reference sequence). CDR3: CASSPNGLGTAGRDF. CDR3 nucleotide sequence: TGTGCCAGCAGTCCAAACGGCCTCGGGACAGCAGGCAGGGACTTC.

The chain joins TRBV5-1 to TRBJ2-1; D gene ambiguous. The germline gives CDR1 SGHRS, CDR2 YFSETQ. The CDR3 has 15 amino acids. V lost 4 bases and J 2 bases, leaving 13 bases between the germline ends. This chain's CDR3 is CASSISGGAYNEQFF. For the CDR3, the DNA is TGCGCCAGCAGCATTAGTGGTGGGGCCTACAATGAGCAGTTCTTC.

This clonotype was observed a handful of times. V and J are TRBV4-1 and TRBJ1-5; D gene unclear. CDR3 length: 13 amino acids. The germline V gene has CDR1 MGHRA and CDR2 YSYEKL. V was pared by 2 bases and J by 8 bases, with 10 bases between. The CDR3 sequence is CASSQSGYEPQHF. In DNA, the CDR3 is TGCGCCAGCAGCCAATCGGGGTATGAGCCCCAGCATTTT.

With respect to this clonotype: A clone one base away is much larger, so this may be a read error. The chain joins TRBV7-8 to TRBJ2-7; D is perhaps TRBD1 (6 bases). The CDR3 sequence is 16 residues long. Trimming took off 5 bases at V and 6 bases at J, with 23 bases between the two ends. Germline V gene sequence: CDR1 SGHVS, CDR2 FQNEAQ. The CDR3 DNA sequence: TGTGCCAGCAGCGACCGAAAGGGGGACAAAGCCTGCGAGCAGTACTTC. Amino acid sequence: CASSDRKGDKACEQYF.

The gene calls are TRBV29-1 and TRBJ2-3; D is possibly TRBD2 (6 bases). From germline, CDR1 is SQVTM and CDR2 ANQGSEA. CDR3 length: 13 residues. Deletions cut 7 bases from V and 1 base from J, with 12 bases between. Here the CDR3 reads CSAEDYRTDTQYF. CDR3 nucleotides: TGCAGCGCTGAGGACTACCGCACAGATACGCAGTATTTT.

This clonotype was counted at least ten times. The V gene is TRBV5-5, the J gene TRBJ2-3; no clear D. Trimming cost V 3 bases and J 0 bases, with 8 bases left between them. Germline values: CDR1 SGHKS, CDR2 YYEKEE (reference sequence). This CDR3 has 14 amino acids. The CDR3 here is CASSSGLSTDTQYF. The CDR3 bases are TGTGCCAGCAGCTCCGGGCTAAGCACAGATACGCAGTATTTT.

In this sample, this clonotype turned up a few times. This chain uses TRBV2 with TRBJ2-4; tentatively, D is TRBD2 (5 bases). CDR3 size: 15 residues. With 4 bases removed from V and 0 bases from J, the gap between germline ends came to 10 bases. CDR1 and CDR2 (germline): SNHLY, FYNNEI. CDR3 region: CASSVDGLAKNIQYF. CDR3 coding DNA: TGTGCCAGCAGTGTCGACGGACTAGCCAAAAACATTCAGTACTTC.

This clonotype was detected a few times. This chain uses TRBV12-3 or TRBV12-4 with TRBJ1-4; TRBD1 agrees at 7 bases. The V gene end was trimmed by 3 bases and the J gene end by 5 bases; junction bases not matched to a gene: 6. The CDR3 extends over 15 amino acids. The CDR3 region has the DNA TGTGCCAGCAGTTTCACAGGGGTCCAAAATGAAAAACTGTTTTTT. Residues: CASSFTGVQNEKLFF.

The V and J genes are TRBV20-1 and TRBJ2-1, with 12 bases aligning to TRBD2. CDR3 size: 15 residues. Germline V gene data show CDR1 as DFQATT and CDR2 as SNEGSKA (reference sequence). J gave up 4 bases and V 3 bases, and 4 bases lay outside the gene matches. CDR3 sequence (DNA): TGCAGTGCTAGGACTAGCGGGGGATTTTACAATGAGCAGTTCTTC. Protein product: CSARTSGGFYNEQFF.

In this sample, this clonotype turned up a few times. The chain is built from TRBV7-2 and TRBJ1-2; D call uncertain. CDR3 length: 15 residues. V was pared by 4 bases and J by 4 bases, with 16 bases between. Germline V gene data show CDR1 as SGHTA and CDR2 as FQGNSA. Here the CDR3 reads CASSSTGGRPYGYTF. The DNA for the CDR3 is TGTGCCAGCAGCTCGACTGGAGGGCGACCCTATGGCTACACCTTC.

This clonotype has only a few counts. This chain links TRBV4-1 with TRBJ2-1; D is uncertain. From germline, CDR1 is MGHRA and CDR2 YSYEKL. Deletions cut 2 bases from V and 1 base from J, with 9 bases between. The CDR3 covers 15 residues. The CDR3 is CASSQLTGSYNEQFF. CDR3 bases: TGCGCCAGCAGCCAATTGACCGGGTCCTACAATGAGCAGTTCTTC.

The table lists this clonotype with a few counts. This rearrangement joins TRBV20-1 to TRBJ2-4; no clear D gene. V was trimmed by 0 bases and J by 2 bases, leaving 14 bases between them. In germline, CDR1 is DFQATT, CDR2 SNEGSKA (reference sequence). The CDR3 sequence is 16 residues long. CDR3 coding DNA: TGCAGTGCTAGAGATTACGGAGCTTTATCCAAAAACATTCAGTACTTC. Protein sequence: CSARDYGALSKNIQYF.

This chain uses TRBV3-1 with TRBJ2-7; tentatively, D is TRBD2 (5 bases). The DNA end is a closer match to TRBJ2-1, so the J assignment may be wrong. This CDR3 is 15 amino acids long. In germline, CDR1 is LGHDT, CDR2 YNNKEL (reference sequence). CDR3 region: CASSQNDYRINEQFF. In nucleotides, the CDR3 is TGTGCCAGCAGCCAAAACGACTATAGAATCAATGAGCAGTTCTTC.

The V and J genes are TRBV12-3 or TRBV12-4 and TRBJ2-1; 11 bases match TRBD2. With V trimmed by 5 bases and J by 3 bases, 9 bases remained unmatched. CDR3 length: 17 residues. As DNA, the CDR3 is TGTGCCAGCAGTGACTCCGGACTAGCGGGCCTCTACAATGAGCAGTTCTTC. Protein sequence: CASSDSGLAGLYNEQFF.